The following is a T cell receptor beta chain sequence with its context. The germline gives CDR1 MDHEN, CDR2 SYDVKM. This CDR3 is built from 11 residues. V lost 5 bases and J lost 4, with 6 bases in between. This specimen comes from a study of PD-1 blockade in classical Hodgkin lymphoma. Exposure to brentuximab vedotin varied, and each patient had relapsed following autologous stem cell transplantation. Measured with immunoSEQ multiplex PCR; TCRdb has only the in-frame clones, and not every one. The profile shows about 25,000 clones, 70% to 80% of them singletons. The sample consisted of peripheral blood mononuclear cells (PBMCs), taken at baseline. The chain is built from TRBV28 and TRBJ2-7; D gene uncertain. The TCR originated in a human donor with classical Hodgkin lymphoma. CDR3: CASSLGYEQYF. The CDR3 DNA sequence: TGTGCCAGCAGTCTCGGGTACGAGCAGTACTTC.